The clone carrying this T cell receptor beta chain was observed a few times. Profiled with immunoSEQ multiplex PCR; TCRdb holds only in-frame clones, not every one. There are about 62,000 clones in the sample; 80% to 90% occur only once, and 15% to 20% lies in the top ten. The sample belongs to a study of blood T cell repertoires in COVID-19. This CDR3 has 12 amino acids. Germline-derived CDR1 and CDR2 are SGHTA and FQGNSA. Between the trimmed V and J ends, which lost 3 bases and 9 bases, there was a span of 9 bases. The sequence derives from an older woman with COVID-19, enrolled during active disease. The chain joins TRBV7-2 to TRBJ1-5; no clear D gene. Sample: peripheral blood. The DNA for the CDR3 is TGTGCCAGCAGCTTTACGGGAGGGCCCCAGCATTTT. Protein product: CASSFTGGPQHF.